Detailed here is one T cell receptor beta chain. Its specificity is not known. The sample comes from a study of T-cell memory formation after mild COVID-19. Study results and caveats: Contracting clones from day 15 to 85 had balanced CD4/CD8; later expanders favoured CD4+.

CDR1 is DFQATT and CDR2 is SNEGSKA in the germline V gene (reference sequence). V lost 0 bases and J 2 bases, leaving 17 bases between the germline ends. The CDR3 is 16 residues long. TCRdb reanalysed the 5' RACE reads using MiXCR and keeps one entry per CDR3 protein. Counted here are about 470,000 distinct CDR3 sequences, around a sixth occurring once; the ten biggest clones make up about 12%. Source material: PBMCs or a T cell subset sorted from them (not recorded which). This clonotype originated in an adult woman who had mild COVID-19 (a few samples of this study predate the infection). Cell type and time point are not known. The chain joins TRBV20-1 to TRBJ2-7; possibly TRBD1 for D (7 bases). The CDR3 spells CSARDERRGRTYEQYF. The CDR3 nucleotides are TGCAGTGCTAGAGATGAAAGGAGGGGGCGAACCTACGAGCAGTACTTC.